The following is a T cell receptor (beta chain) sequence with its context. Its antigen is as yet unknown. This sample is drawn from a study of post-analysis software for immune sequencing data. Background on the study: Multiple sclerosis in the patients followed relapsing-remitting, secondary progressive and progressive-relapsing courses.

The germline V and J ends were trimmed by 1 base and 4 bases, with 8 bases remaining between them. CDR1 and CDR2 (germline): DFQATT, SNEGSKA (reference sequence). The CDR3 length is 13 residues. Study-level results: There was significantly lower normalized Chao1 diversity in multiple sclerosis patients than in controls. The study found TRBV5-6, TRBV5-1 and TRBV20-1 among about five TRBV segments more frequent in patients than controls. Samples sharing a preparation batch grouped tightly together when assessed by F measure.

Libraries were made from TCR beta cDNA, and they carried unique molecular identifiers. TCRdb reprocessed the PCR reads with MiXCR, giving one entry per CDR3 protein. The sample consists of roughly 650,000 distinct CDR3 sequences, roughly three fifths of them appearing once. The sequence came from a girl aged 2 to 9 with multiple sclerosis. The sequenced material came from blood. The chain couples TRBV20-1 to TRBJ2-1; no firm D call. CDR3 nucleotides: TGCAGTGCTAGAGTAATCGGTTACAATGAGCAGTTCTTC. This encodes CSARVIGYNEQFF.